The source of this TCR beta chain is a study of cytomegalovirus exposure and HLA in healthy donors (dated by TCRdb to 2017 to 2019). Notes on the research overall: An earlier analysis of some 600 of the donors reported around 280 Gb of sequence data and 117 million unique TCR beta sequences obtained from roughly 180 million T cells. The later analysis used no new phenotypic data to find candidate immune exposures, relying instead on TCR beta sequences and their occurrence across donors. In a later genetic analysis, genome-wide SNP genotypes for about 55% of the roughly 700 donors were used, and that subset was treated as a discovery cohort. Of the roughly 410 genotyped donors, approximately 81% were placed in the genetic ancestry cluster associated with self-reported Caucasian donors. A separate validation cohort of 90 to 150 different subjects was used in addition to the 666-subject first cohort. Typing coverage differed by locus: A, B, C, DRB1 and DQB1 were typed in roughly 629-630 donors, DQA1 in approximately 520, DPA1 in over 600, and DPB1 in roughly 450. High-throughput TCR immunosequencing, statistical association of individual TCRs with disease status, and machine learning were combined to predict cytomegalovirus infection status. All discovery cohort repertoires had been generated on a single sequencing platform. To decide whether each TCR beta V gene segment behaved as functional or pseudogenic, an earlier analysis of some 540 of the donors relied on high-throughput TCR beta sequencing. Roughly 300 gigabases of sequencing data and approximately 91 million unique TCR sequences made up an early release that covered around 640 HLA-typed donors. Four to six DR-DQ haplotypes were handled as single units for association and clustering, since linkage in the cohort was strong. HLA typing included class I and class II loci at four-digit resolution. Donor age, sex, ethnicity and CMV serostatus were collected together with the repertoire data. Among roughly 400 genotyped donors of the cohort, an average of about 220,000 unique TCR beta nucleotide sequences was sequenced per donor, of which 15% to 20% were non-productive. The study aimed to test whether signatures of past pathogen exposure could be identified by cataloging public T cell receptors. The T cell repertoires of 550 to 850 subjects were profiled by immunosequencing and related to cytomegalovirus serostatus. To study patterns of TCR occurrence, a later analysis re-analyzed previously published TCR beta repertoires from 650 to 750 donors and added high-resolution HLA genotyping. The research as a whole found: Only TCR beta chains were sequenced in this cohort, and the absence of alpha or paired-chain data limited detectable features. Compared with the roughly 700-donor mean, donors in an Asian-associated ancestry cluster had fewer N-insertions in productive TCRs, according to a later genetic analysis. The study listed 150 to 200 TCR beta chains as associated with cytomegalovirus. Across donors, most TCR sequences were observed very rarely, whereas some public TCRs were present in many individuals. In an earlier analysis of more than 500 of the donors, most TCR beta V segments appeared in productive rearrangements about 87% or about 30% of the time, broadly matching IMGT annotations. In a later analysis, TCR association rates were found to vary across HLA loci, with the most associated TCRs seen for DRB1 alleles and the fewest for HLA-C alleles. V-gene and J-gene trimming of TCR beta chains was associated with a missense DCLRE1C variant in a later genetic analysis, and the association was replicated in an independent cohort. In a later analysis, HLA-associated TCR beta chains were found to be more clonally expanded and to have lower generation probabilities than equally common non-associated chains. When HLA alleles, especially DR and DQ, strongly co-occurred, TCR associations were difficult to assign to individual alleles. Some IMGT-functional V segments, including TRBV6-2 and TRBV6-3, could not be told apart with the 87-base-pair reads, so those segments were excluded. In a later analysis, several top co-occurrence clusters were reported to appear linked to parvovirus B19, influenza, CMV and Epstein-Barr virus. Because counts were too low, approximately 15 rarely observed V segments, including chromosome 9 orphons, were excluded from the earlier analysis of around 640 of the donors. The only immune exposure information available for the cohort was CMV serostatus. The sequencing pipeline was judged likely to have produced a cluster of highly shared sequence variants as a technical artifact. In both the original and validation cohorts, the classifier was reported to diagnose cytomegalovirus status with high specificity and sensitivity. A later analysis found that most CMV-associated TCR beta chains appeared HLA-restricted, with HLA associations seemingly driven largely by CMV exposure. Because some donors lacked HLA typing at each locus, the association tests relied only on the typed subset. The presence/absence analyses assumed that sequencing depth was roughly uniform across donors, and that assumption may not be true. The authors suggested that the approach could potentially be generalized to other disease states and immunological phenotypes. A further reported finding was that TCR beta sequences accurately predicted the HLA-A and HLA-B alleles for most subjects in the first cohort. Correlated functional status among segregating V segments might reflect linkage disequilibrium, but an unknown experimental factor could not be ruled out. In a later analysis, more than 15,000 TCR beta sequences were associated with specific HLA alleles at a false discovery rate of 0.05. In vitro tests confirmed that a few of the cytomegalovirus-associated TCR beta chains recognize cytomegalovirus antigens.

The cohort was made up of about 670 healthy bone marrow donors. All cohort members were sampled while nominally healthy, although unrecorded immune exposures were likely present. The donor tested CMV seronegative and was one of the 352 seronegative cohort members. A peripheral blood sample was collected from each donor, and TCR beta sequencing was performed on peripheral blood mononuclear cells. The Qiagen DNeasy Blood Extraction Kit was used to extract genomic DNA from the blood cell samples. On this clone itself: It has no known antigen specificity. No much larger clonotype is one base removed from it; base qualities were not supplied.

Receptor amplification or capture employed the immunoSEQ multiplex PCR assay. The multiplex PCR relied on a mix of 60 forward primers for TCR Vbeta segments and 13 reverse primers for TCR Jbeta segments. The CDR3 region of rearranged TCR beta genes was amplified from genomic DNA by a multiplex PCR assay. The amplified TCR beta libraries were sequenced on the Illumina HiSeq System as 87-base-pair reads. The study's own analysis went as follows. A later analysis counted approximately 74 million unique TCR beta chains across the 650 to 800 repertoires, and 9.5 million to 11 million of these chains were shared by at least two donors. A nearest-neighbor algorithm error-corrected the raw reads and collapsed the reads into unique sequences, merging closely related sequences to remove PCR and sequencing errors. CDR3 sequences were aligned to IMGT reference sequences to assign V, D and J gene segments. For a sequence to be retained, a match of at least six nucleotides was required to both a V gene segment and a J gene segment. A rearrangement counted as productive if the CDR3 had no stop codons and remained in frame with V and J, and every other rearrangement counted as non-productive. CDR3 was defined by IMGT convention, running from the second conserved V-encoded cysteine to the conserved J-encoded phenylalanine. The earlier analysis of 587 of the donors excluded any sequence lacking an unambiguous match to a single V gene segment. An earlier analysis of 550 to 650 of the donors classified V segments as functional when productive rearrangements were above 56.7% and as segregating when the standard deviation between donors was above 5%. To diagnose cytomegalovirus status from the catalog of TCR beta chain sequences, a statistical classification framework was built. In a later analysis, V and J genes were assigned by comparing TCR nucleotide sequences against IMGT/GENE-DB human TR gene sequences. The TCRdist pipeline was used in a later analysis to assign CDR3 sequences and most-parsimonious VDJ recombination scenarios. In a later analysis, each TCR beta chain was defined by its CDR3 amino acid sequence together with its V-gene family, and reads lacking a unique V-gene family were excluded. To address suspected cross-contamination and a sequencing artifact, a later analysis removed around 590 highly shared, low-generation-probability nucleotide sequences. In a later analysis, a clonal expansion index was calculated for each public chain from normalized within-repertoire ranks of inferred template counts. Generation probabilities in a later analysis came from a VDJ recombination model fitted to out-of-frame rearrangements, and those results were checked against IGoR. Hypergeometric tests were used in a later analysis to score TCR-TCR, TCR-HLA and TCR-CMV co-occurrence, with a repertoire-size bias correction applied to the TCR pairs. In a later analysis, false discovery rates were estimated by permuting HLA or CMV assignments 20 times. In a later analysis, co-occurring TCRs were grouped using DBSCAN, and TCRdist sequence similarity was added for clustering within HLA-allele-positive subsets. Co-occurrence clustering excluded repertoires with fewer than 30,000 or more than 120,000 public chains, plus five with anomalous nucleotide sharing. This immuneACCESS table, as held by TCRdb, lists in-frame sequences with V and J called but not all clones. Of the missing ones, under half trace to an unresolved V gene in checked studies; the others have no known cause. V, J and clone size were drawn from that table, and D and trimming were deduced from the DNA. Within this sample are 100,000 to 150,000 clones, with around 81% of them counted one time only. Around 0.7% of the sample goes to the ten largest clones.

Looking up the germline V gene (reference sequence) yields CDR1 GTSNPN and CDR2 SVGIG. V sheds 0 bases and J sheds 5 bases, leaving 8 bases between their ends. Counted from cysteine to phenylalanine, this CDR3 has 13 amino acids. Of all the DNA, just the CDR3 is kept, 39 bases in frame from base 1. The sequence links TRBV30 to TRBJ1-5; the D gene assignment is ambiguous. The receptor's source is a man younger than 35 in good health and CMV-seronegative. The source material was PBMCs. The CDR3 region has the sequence CAWSVQWDQPQHF. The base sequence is TGTGCCTGGAGTGTACAGTGGGATCAGCCCCAGCATTTT.